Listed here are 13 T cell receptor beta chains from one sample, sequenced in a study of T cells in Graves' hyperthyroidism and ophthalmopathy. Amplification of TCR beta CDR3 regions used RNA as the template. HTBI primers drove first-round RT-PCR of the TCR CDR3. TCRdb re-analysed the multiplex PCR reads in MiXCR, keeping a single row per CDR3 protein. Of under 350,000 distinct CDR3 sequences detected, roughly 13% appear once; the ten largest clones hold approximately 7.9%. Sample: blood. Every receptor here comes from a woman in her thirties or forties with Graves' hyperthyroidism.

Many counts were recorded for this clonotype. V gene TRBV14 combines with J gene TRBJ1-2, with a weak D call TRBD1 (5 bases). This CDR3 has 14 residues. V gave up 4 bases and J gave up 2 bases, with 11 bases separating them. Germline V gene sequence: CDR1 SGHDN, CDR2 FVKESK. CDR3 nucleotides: TGTGCCAGCAGCCGGGACGGGGCAAACTATGGCTACACCTTC. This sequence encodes CASSRDGANYGYTF.

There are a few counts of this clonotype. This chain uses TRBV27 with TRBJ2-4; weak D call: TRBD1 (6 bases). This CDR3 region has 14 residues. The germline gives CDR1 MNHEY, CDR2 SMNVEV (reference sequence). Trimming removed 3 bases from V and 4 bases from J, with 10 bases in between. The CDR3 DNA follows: TGTGCCAGCAGTTTTACCCAGGGGAAAAACATTCAGTACTTC. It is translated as CASSFTQGKNIQYF.

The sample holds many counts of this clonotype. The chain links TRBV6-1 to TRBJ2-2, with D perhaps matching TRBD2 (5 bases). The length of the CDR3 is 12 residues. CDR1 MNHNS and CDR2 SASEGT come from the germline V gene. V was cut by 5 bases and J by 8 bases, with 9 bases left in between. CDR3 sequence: CASSNGEGELFF. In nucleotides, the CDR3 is TGTGCCAGCAGTAACGGGGAGGGGGAGCTGTTTTTT.

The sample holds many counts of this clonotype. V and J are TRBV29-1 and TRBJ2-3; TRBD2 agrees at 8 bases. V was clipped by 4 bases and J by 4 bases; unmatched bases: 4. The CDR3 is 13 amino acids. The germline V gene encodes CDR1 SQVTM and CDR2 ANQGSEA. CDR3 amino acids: CSVGASGPDTQYF. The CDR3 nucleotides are TGCAGCGTTGGGGCTAGCGGGCCAGATACGCAGTATTTT.

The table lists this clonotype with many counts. In DNA, the CDR3 is TGTGCCTGGACAGGGGGCGCCTATGGCTACACCTTC. It encodes CAWTGGAYGYTF. The chain recombines TRBV30 with TRBJ1-2, with 8 positions matching TRBD1. The CDR3 length is 12 residues. J gave up 4 bases and V 4 bases, and 2 bases lay outside the gene matches. Germline V gives CDR1 GTSNPN, CDR2 SVGIG (reference sequence).

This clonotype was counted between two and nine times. This chain's CDR3 is CASSVGVSGETQYF. The CDR3 bases are TGTGCCAGCAGCGTAGGAGTAAGCGGAGAGACCCAGTACTTC. The V call is TRBV9, the J call TRBJ2-5; a weak D match, TRBD2 (5 bases). V lost 0 bases and J lost 4, with 10 bases in between. The germline gives CDR1 SGDLS, CDR2 YYNGEE. The CDR3 contains 14 residues.

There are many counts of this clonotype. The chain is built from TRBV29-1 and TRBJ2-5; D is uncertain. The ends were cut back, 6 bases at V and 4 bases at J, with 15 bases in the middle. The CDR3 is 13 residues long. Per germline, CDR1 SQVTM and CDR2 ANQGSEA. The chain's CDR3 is CSVSPGVGETQYF. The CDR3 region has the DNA TGCAGCGTGAGCCCGGGCGTAGGAGAGACCCAGTACTTC.

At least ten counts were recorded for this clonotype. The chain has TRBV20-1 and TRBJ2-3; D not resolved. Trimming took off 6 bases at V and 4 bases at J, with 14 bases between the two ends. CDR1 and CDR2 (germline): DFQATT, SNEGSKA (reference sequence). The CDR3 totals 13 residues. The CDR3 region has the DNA TGCAGTGCCGAACCGGATGCGGCAGATACGCAGTATTTT. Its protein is CSAEPDAADTQYF.

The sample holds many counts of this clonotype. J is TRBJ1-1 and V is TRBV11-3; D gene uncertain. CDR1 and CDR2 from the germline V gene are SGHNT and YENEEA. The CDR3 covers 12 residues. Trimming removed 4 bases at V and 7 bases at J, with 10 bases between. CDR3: CASSSTSDEAFF. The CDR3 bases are TGTGCCAGCAGCTCAACGAGCGATGAAGCTTTCTTT. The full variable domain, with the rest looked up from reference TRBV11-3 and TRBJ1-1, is EAGVVQSPRYKIIEKKQPVAFWCNPISGHNTLYWYLQNLGQGPELLIRYENEEAVDDSQLPKDRFSAERLKGVDSTLKIQPAELGDSAVYLCASSSTSDEAFFGQGTRLTVV.

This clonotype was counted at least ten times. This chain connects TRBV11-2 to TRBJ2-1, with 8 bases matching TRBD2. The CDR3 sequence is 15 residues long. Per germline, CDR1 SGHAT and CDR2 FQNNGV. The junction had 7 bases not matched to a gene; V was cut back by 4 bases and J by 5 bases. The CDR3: CASSSTSGGNNEQFF. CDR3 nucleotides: TGTGCCAGCAGCTCCACTTCGGGAGGGAACAATGAGCAGTTCTTC. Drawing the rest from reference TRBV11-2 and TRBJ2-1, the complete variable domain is EAGVAQSPRYKIIEKRQSVAFWCNPISGHATLYWYQQILGQGPKLLIQFQNNGVVDDSQLPKDRFSAERLKGVDSTLKIQPAKLEDSAVYLCASSSTSGGNNEQFFGPGTRLTVL.

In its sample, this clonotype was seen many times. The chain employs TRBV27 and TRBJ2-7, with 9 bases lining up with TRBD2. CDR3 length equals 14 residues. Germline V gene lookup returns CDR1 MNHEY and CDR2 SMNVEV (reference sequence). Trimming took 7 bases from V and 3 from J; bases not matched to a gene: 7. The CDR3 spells CASNEAGGDYEQYF. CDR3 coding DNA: TGTGCCAGCAACGAGGCGGGAGGGGACTACGAGCAGTACTTC.

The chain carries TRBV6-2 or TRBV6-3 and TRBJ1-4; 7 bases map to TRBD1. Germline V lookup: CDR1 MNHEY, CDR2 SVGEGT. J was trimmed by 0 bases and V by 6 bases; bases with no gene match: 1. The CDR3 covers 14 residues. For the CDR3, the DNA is TGTGCCAGCAGGGGGACAGCAACTAATGAAAAACTGTTTTTT. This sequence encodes CASRGTATNEKLFF.

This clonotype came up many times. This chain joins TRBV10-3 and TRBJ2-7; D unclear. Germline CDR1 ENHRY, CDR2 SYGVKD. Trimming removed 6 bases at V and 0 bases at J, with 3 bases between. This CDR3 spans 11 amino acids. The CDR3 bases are TGTGCCATCAGATCCTCCTACGAGCAGTACTTC. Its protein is CAIRSSYEQYF.